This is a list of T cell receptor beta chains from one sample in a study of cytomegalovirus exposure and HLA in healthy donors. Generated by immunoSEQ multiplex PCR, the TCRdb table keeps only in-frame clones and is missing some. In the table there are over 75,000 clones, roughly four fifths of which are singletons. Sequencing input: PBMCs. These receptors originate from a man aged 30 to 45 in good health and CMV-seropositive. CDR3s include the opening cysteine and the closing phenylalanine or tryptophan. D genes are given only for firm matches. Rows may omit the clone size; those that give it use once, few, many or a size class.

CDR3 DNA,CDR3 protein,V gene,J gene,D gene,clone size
TGTGCCAGCAGCTTGAAAGGGGGCCCCGGGGAGCTGTTTTTT,CASSLKGGPGELFF,TRBV5-4,TRBJ2-2,TRBD1,-
TGTGCCAGACGATCTCAAGGGACTCTCCATTACGAGCAGTACTTC,CARRSQGTLHYEQYF,TRBV21-1,TRBJ2-7,-,few
TGCAGCGTTGATCCAGGACTAGCTTTCGATACGCAGTATTTT,CSVDPGLAFDTQYF,TRBV29-1,TRBJ2-3,TRBD2,-
TGTGCCAGCAGCTTGTTGGTAGCGGGAGGGTGGTACTTC,CASSLLVAGGWYF,TRBV7-9,TRBJ2-7,TRBD2,-
TGTGCCAGCAGTTCCCCCTCGCTAGCGGAGTTCTTC,CASSSPSLAEFF,TRBV28,TRBJ2-1,TRBD2,-
TGTGCCAGCTCGGGACAGCATGACCAGCCCCAGCATTTT,CASSGQHDQPQHF,TRBV18,TRBJ1-5,TRBD1,-
TGTGCCAGCAGCCTGGGACAGTCTAGCACAGATACGCAGTATTTT,CASSLGQSSTDTQYF,TRBV7-2,TRBJ2-3,TRBD1,-
TGTGCCAGCAGCTTCCAAGGGACTAGCGGGAGAGCAGATACGCAGTATTTT,CASSFQGTSGRADTQYF,TRBV7-2,TRBJ2-3,TRBD2,once
TGCGCCAGCAGCCGCGGGACTAGCGATTACGAGCAGTACTTC,CASSRGTSDYEQYF,TRBV5-1,TRBJ2-7,TRBD2,-
TGTGCCACCAGCAGAGAGGCAGGGGATTCACCCCTCCACTTT,CATSREAGDSPLHF,TRBV15,TRBJ1-6,-,-
TGTGCCAGCAGTGACTCGGGACAGGGGGTTAATTCACCCCTCCACTTT,CASSDSGQGVNSPLHF,TRBV6-4,TRBJ1-6,TRBD1,-
TGTGCCAGTAACAGGGACAGGGTCCCCGGGGAGCCCCAGCATTTT,CASNRDRVPGEPQHF,TRBV19,TRBJ1-5,TRBD1,-
TGTGCCTGGAGTACACCGATGACAGGCTATAATTCACCCCTCCACTTT,CAWSTPMTGYNSPLHF,TRBV30,TRBJ1-6,-,-
TGTGCCAGCAGTGAGGATGTGGGAGTAAAAGATACGCAGTATTTT,CASSEDVGVKDTQYF,TRBV2,TRBJ2-3,-,-
TGTGCCAGCAGTTTGGGCCAGGGGACCTATGGCTACACCTTC,CASSLGQGTYGYTF,TRBV27,TRBJ1-2,-,-
TGTGCCAGCAGCGTGCAAGCGGGCAACTACGAGCAGTACTTC,CASSVQAGNYEQYF,TRBV9,TRBJ2-7,-,-
TGTGCCAGCAGCTCCCGAGCGGGAGAGGGAGCAGATACGCAGTATTTT,CASSSRAGEGADTQYF,TRBV7-9,TRBJ2-3,TRBD2,once
TGCGCCAGCAGCGCGTCTAGCGGGATGGATACGCAGTATTTT,CASSASSGMDTQYF,TRBV5-1,TRBJ2-3,TRBD2,-
TGTGCCAGCAGTTTATCTCTCTACCAGGGACAGGGGGCCCCTCTGAGCTCCTACGAGCAGTACTTC,CASSLSLYQGQGAPLSSYEQYF,TRBV27,TRBJ2-7,TRBD1,-
TGTGCCAGCTCAGCAACCGGGACAGGGGGCGACTATGGCTACACCTTC,CASSATGTGGDYGYTF,TRBV18,TRBJ1-2,TRBD1,-
TGTGCCAGCAGCTTTATCGGACAGGCCACCGGGGAGCTGTTTTTT,CASSFIGQATGELFF,TRBV5-4,TRBJ2-2,TRBD1,once
TGTGCCAGCAGCTCCGGACAGGCCCCTTCACCCCTCCACTTT,CASSSGQAPSPLHF,TRBV7-6,TRBJ1-6,TRBD1,-
TGTGCCAGCAGTTTTAAAGGGACAGACCAAGAGACCCAGTACTTC,CASSFKGTDQETQYF,TRBV5-6,TRBJ2-5,TRBD1,-
TGTGCCAGCAGCCCCGGGAGGGATACGCAGTATTTT,CASSPGRDTQYF,TRBV5-6,TRBJ2-3,TRBD2,-
TGTGCCAGCAGCTCCCCCGACAGTGAAGCTTTCTTT,CASSSPDSEAFF,TRBV7-2,TRBJ1-1,-,-
TGTGCCAGCAGCCTTCTGGCGGGAACCTACAATGAGCAGTTCTTC,CASSLLAGTYNEQFF,TRBV7-6,TRBJ2-1,-,-
TGCAGCGTTTCGGACAGGGCAATTGCGCAGTTCTTC,CSVSDRAIAQFF,TRBV29-1,TRBJ2-1,TRBD1,-
TGTGCCAGTAGTCGGCTCAGGATTAAGGACAGGCTGTACAATGAGCAGTTCTTC,CASSRLRIKDRLYNEQFF,TRBV19,TRBJ2-1,TRBD1,-
TGCGCCAGCAGCCCCACCCCTCCCAGGGGCCGCTATAGCAATCAGCCCCAGCATTTT,CASSPTPPRGRYSNQPQHF,TRBV5-1,TRBJ1-5,-,few
TGTGCCAGCAGTTTAATCCCCGGGACAGTCAATGAAAAACTGTTTTTT,CASSLIPGTVNEKLFF,TRBV27,TRBJ1-4,TRBD1,once